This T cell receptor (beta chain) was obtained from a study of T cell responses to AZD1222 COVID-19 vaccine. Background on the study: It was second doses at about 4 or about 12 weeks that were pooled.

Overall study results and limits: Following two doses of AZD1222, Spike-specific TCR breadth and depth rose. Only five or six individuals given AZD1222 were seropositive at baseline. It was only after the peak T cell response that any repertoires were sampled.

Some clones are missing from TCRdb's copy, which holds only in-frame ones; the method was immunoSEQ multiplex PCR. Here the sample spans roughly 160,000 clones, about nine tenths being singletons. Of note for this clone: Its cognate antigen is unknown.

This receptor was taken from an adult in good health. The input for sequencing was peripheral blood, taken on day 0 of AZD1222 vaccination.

Here the CDR3 DNA reads TGTGCCAGCAAGGACAGAACCTCTGGAAACACCATATATTTT. Protein: CASKDRTSGNTIYF. This chain joins TRBV2 and TRBJ1-3; TRBD1 is a possible D gene (6 bases). This CDR3 spans 14 amino acids. Trimming took 7 bases from V and 0 from J, leaving 10 bases between them. Germline loops: CDR1 SNHLY, CDR2 FYNNEI.